Below, one T cell receptor (beta chain) is given with its context. The repertoire was sequenced with immunoSEQ multiplex PCR; TCRdb's copy has only in-frame clones and lacks some. The repertoire consists of approximately 250,000 clones, with over 65% occurring once and the leading ten covering about 4.6%. This sample stems from a study of blood T cell repertoires in COVID-19. The overall study: Sites in the United States, Italy and Spain provided acute and convalescent COVID-19 samples. The analysed material was cDNA or gDNA that came from T cells, B-cell-depleted T cells, or PBMCs.

The CDR3 length is 16 residues. Between the trimmed V and J ends, which lost 6 bases and 8 bases, there was a span of 22 bases. Germline values: CDR1 LNHDA, CDR2 SQIVND (reference sequence). Sequenced material: peripheral blood. The gene calls are TRBV19 and TRBJ2-2; tentatively, D is TRBD1 (7 bases). The TCR originated in a man in his sixties who had recovered from COVID-19. CDR3 loop: CASRTYGGTVTGELFF. CDR3 coding DNA: TGTGCCAGTAGAACTTATGGGGGGACAGTGACTGGGGAGCTGTTTTTT.